A single sample gave rise to the 2 T cell receptor beta chains below, sequenced in a study of OX40 agonist ivuxolimab in advanced cancers. Sequencing was performed with immunoSEQ multiplex PCR; in TCRdb, only in-frame clones are kept and a portion is missing. The data show 55,000 to 75,000 clones, about 85% seen once. The sample in question was CD4+ or CD8+ T cells sorted from blood, obtained in a trial of the OX40 agonist ivuxolimab. The receptors shown here come from an adult with an advanced solid tumor such as melanoma, head and neck, liver or kidney cancer.

The chain recombines TRBV5-6 with TRBJ1-3; D is unresolved. This CDR3 spans 16 amino acids. Germline V gene data show CDR1 as SGHDT and CDR2 as YYEEEE. Trimming shortened V by 0 bases and J by 1 base, and 11 bases separated the two germline ends. CDR3 coding DNA: TGTGCCAGCAGCTTGGGCAGGCCCTTATCTGGAAACACCATATATTTT. As protein: CASSLGRPLSGNTIYF.

About this clone itself: The germline gene is not matched at one end of the junction; a read error may be the cause. This sequence joins TRBV14 and TRBJ1-4; 9 bases align to TRBD1. The CDR3 is 14 amino acids. The germline V gene has CDR1 SGHDN and CDR2 FVKESK. CDR3 region: CASSVQGANEKLFF. The CDR3 DNA sequence: TGTGCCAGCAGCGTACAGGGGGCTAACGAAAAACTGTTTTTT.